A selection of T cell receptor beta chains follows, all from one sample in a study of T cells in localized non-small cell lung cancer. TCRdb's copy holds only in-frame clones and misses some; the assay was immunoSEQ multiplex PCR. The sample consists of approximately 28,000 clones, less than 90% of them appearing once. This sample comprised peripheral blood, obtained before any cancer treatment. Receptor source: a female donor of 60 years or more with stage II squamous cell lung carcinoma. CDR3s include the opening cysteine and the closing phenylalanine or tryptophan. The D gene is left open where the match is weak. Expanded clones are given a class, and other clones once, few, many or no size at all.

v_gene	j_gene	abundance	d_gene	CDR3aa	CDR3nt
TRBV7-9	TRBJ1-2	.	.	CASSLQGSYGYTF	TGTGCCAGCAGCTTACAGGGCTCCTATGGCTACACCTTC
TRBV27	TRBJ2-7	.	.	CASSSLSIGREQYF	TGTGCCAGCAGTTCCCTGTCGATAGGGCGCGAGCAGTACTTC
TRBV2	TRBJ1-5	.	.	CASRWTLDSNQPQHF	TGTGCCAGCAGGTGGACACTGGATAGCAATCAGCCCCAGCATTTT
TRBV6-6	TRBJ1-5	.	.	CASSYSAPGDQPQHF	TGTGCCAGCAGTTACTCCGCGCCAGGTGATCAGCCCCAGCATTTT
TRBV27	TRBJ2-1	once	TRBD2	CASSLGLAGGENEQFF	TGTGCCAGCAGTTTGGGACTAGCGGGAGGAGAAAATGAGCAGTTCTTC
TRBV5-8	TRBJ1-1	.	TRBD1	CASSLADRRAEAFF	TGTGCCAGCAGCTTGGCGGACAGGAGGGCTGAAGCTTTCTTT
TRBV28	TRBJ1-6	.	.	CASGLINSPLHF	TGTGCCAGCGGCTTGATCAACTCACCCCTCCACTTT
TRBV7-2	TRBJ1-5	.	.	CASSLSGDQPQHF	TGTGCCAGCAGCTTGAGTGGCGATCAGCCCCAGCATTTT
TRBV5-1	TRBJ2-3	.	.	CASSLPPSDTQYF	TGCGCCAGCAGCCTCCCCCCCTCAGATACGCAGTATTTT
TRBV28	TRBJ2-1	.	TRBD1	CASSTTDRGKQFF	TGTGCCAGCAGTACTACAGACAGGGGCAAGCAGTTCTTC
TRBV19	TRBJ2-7	.	TRBD2	CASSPLGRGNSYEQYF	TGTGCCAGTAGCCCCCTCGGGCGGGGGAACTCCTACGAGCAGTACTTC
TRBV28	TRBJ2-7	.	.	CASSLTYEQYF	TGTGCCAGCAGCCTAACCTACGAGCAGTACTTC
TRBV6-5	TRBJ2-1	once	TRBD1	CASSSRTGTGANEQFF	TGTGCCAGCAGTTCCCGCACCGGGACAGGGGCCAATGAGCAGTTCTTC
TRBV7-2	TRBJ1-2	.	.	CASSLARTDFYGYTF	TGTGCCAGCAGCTTAGCCAGGACAGACTTCTATGGCTACACCTTC
TRBV9	TRBJ2-7	.	TRBD1	CASSDRQGPGEQYF	TGTGCCAGCAGCGACCGACAGGGCCCTGGGGAGCAGTACTTC
TRBV19	TRBJ2-7	.	.	CASGPKVYYEQYF	TGTGCCAGTGGCCCCAAGGTTTACTACGAGCAGTACTTC
TRBV28	TRBJ1-1	once	.	CASSPPTVNTEAFF	TGTGCCAGCAGTCCCCCGACAGTGAACACTGAAGCTTTCTTT
TRBV6-5	TRBJ1-5	.	.	CASSPDSPGQPQHF	TGTGCCAGCAGTCCCGACAGTCCTGGGCAGCCCCAGCATTTT
TRBV28	TRBJ1-4	.	.	CASSFGKGRGYEKLFF	TGTGCCAGCAGTTTCGGGAAGGGCAGAGGGTATGAAAAACTGTTTTTT
TRBV7-3	TRBJ2-2	.	.	CASSPGERQPDTGELFF	TGTGCCAGCAGCCCCGGGGAGAGACAGCCTGACACCGGGGAGCTGTTTTTT
TRBV7-9	TRBJ2-5	.	TRBD2	CASSRSAGVQETQYF	TGTGCCAGCAGCCGTTCAGCGGGAGTCCAAGAGACCCAGTACTTC
TRBV6-5	TRBJ1-4	.	.	CASSYREGSGEKLFF	TGTGCCAGCAGTTACAGGGAGGGCTCAGGAGAAAAACTGTTTTTT
TRBV14	TRBJ2-1	.	TRBD2	CASSQDLAGAAGHEQFF	TGTGCCAGCAGCCAAGATCTTGCGGGAGCGGCGGGACATGAGCAGTTCTTC
TRBV6-6	TRBJ1-2	.	TRBD1	CASSPPGQTYGYTF	TGTGCCAGCAGTCCCCCGGGACAGACTTATGGCTACACCTTC